Shown below are 17 T cell receptor beta chains from a single sample sequenced in a study of T cells in Graves' hyperthyroidism and ophthalmopathy. The CDR3 regions of TCR beta were amplified from RNA transcripts. A set of HTBI primers served as the primers for a first-round RT-PCR of the TCR CDR3. TCRdb fed the multiplex PCR reads into MiXCR, producing one record per CDR3 protein. The sample includes approximately 590,000 distinct CDR3 sequences, around 14% of them seen just once. The specimen sequenced was blood. The receptors come from a woman between 25 and 40 years old with Graves' hyperthyroidism.

The J gene is TRBJ2-2, the V gene TRBV20-1; D may be TRBD1 or TRBD2 (5 bases each). The V gene's germline CDR1 is DFQATT and CDR2 SNEGSKA (reference sequence). V lost 3 bases, J lost 0 bases, and 11 bases lay in between. This CDR3 comprises 15 residues. This CDR3 reads CSASPGPSNTGELFF. CDR3 coding DNA: TGCAGTGCTAGCCCGGGACCGTCGAACACCGGGGAGCTGTTTTTT.

This clonotype was detected many times. The junction shows a germline mismatch at one end, possibly a read error. The J gene is TRBJ1-3, the V gene TRBV18; D unclear. The CDR3 spans 14 residues. Germline lookup yields CDR1 KGHSH and CDR2 LQKENI. The CDR3 here is CASSPPIPGNTIYF. In DNA, the CDR3 is TGTGCCAGCTCACCACCGATTCCTGGTAACACCATATATTTT.

This clonotype was recorded at least ten times. This rearrangement joins TRBV3-1 to TRBJ2-5; no clear D gene. The CDR3 spans 12 residues. In germline, CDR1 is LGHDT, CDR2 YNNKEL (reference sequence). Trimming stripped 0 bases from V and 5 bases from J, with 4 bases between. This CDR3 is CASSQEAETQYF. CDR3 DNA: TGTGCCAGCAGCCAAGAAGCGGAGACCCAGTACTTC.

In its sample, this clonotype was seen many times. V gene TRBV13 combines with J gene TRBJ1-4; TRBD1 is a possible D gene (5 bases). The germline CDR1 and CDR2 sequences are PRHDT and FYEKMQ (reference sequence). The CDR3 sequence is 15 residues long. Trimming removed 5 bases at V and 5 bases at J, with 15 bases between. CDR3 amino acids: CASSARQWVNEKLFF. CDR3 bases: TGTGCCAGCAGCGCCAGACAGTGGGTGAATGAAAAACTGTTTTTT.

This clonotype occurred a few times. This chain joins TRBV29-1 and TRBJ2-2, with TRBD1 identical over 8 bases. V lost 4 bases to trimming and J lost 7 bases; unmatched junction nucleotides: 8. Looked up from germline, CDR1 is SQVTM and CDR2 is ANQGSEA. CDR3 size: 14 residues. In nucleotides, the CDR3 is TGCAGCGTTGGTACAGGGGGTGGTTACGGGGAGCTGTTTTTT. Protein: CSVGTGGGYGELFF.

This clonotype was recorded at least ten times. The V gene is TRBV28, the J gene TRBJ2-3, with 8 bases identical to TRBD2. The trim removed 7 bases at V and 2 bases at J, leaving 20 bases unmatched. CDR1 is MDHEN, CDR2 SYDVKM, per germline. This CDR3 has 19 residues. CDR3 in DNA: TGTGCCAGCACCCGTCAAAACGGGGGGGCTCTCGGAACCACAGATACGCAGTATTTT. Its translation: CASTRQNGGALGTTDTQYF.

The CDR3 DNA sequence: TGCAGCGTAGATGACAGGTGGAACTATGGCTACACCTTC. Protein product: CSVDDRWNYGYTF. This rearrangement joins TRBV29-1 to TRBJ1-2; D is perhaps TRBD1 (6 bases). Germline V lookup: CDR1 SQVTM, CDR2 ANQGSEA. The CDR3 has 13 amino acids. With 6 bases removed from V and 2 bases from J, the gap between germline ends came to 13 bases.

This clonotype was observed many times. CDR3 nucleotide sequence: TGTGCCTGGAGTGTGACAGGTGGGGGCACAGATACGCAGTATTTT. This sequence encodes CAWSVTGGGTDTQYF. This chain joins TRBV30 and TRBJ2-3, with D perhaps matching TRBD1 (6 bases). The V end lost 0 bases, the J end lost 1 base, and 11 bases lay between the germline ends. CDR1 is GTSNPN and CDR2 is SVGIG in the germline V gene (reference sequence). The CDR3 length is 15 residues.

This clonotype was counted at least ten times. The rearrangement links TRBV13 to TRBJ1-1; D unresolved. CDR1 is PRHDT and CDR2 is FYEKMQ in the germline V gene (reference sequence). This CDR3 comprises 13 residues. Between the trimmed V and J ends, which lost 0 bases and 10 bases, there was a span of 12 bases. CDR3 amino acids: CASSLGGPFSAFF. The CDR3 DNA follows: TGTGCCAGCAGCTTAGGTGGTCCGTTTTCAGCTTTCTTT.

This clonotype was seen more than once but under ten times. The chain recombines TRBV14 with TRBJ2-1, with no clear D. The V gene lost 0 bases and the J gene lost 12 bases, with 15 bases spanning the gap. This CDR3 spans 14 amino acids. Germline-derived CDR1 and CDR2 are SGHDN and FVKESK. CDR3 residues: CASSQDLVGIGQFF. The CDR3 nucleotides read TGTGCCAGCAGCCAAGATTTGGTGGGAATCGGGCAGTTCTTC.

This clonotype was picked up many times. The V call is TRBV13, the J call TRBJ2-3; D is uncertain. The germline CDR1 and CDR2 sequences are PRHDT and FYEKMQ (reference sequence). Trimming cost V 6 bases and J 2 bases, with 24 bases left between them. CDR3 length: 18 amino acids. The CDR3 DNA reads as TGTGCCAGCAGTTCAAAGGGTCGGCGGCGGCCCGTCACAGATACGCAGTATTTT. Encoded protein: CASSSKGRRRPVTDTQYF.

V and J are TRBV4-2 and TRBJ1-2; D might be TRBD1 (5 bases). Germline loops: CDR1 LGHNA, CDR2 YNFKEQ. The CDR3 totals 12 residues. V lost 4 bases to trimming and J lost 6 bases, with 9 bases between them. The CDR3 coding sequence is TGTGCCAGCAGCCGAGACAGCGATGGCTACACCTTC. Its protein product is CASSRDSDGYTF.

This clonotype was counted only a few times. The chain recombines TRBV5-4 with TRBJ1-2, with D unresolved. Germline CDR1 SGHNT, CDR2 YYREEE (reference sequence). V gave up 3 bases and J gave up 8 bases, with 14 bases separating them. The CDR3 length is 13 residues. The CDR3 nucleotides are TGTGCCAGCAGCTCTGGACCTGGTGGAGGCTACACCTTC. The encoded protein is CASSSGPGGGYTF. The full variable domain, completed using reference TRBV5-4 and TRBJ1-2, is ETGVTQSPTHLIKTRGQQVTLRCSSQSGHNTVSWYQQALGQGPQFIFQYYREEENGRGNFPPRFSGLQFPNYSSELNVNALELDDSALYLCASSSGPGGGYTFGSGTRLTVV.

A few counts support this clonotype. J is TRBJ2-5 and V is TRBV24-1; tentatively, D is TRBD1 (7 bases). The CDR3 totals 15 residues. The germline gives CDR1 KGHDR, CDR2 SFDVKD. V lost 2 bases to trimming and J lost 2 bases, with 11 bases between them. CDR3: CATSDSAGGQETQYF. CDR3 coding DNA: TGTGCCACCAGTGATTCGGCAGGGGGGCAAGAGACCCAGTACTTC.

This clonotype showed up many times. The chain couples TRBV2 to TRBJ2-1, with 11 bases fitting TRBD2. CDR3 length: 11 amino acids. Losses at the gene ends were 6 bases for V and 12 bases for J; bases not matched to a gene: 1. CDR1 and CDR2 from the germline V gene are SNHLY and FYNNEI. The DNA for the CDR3 is TGTGCCAGCAGGGGACTAGCGGCGCAGTTCTTC. Its translation is CASRGLAAQFF.

The chain has TRBV6-1 and TRBJ2-7; a possible D gene is TRBD2 (5 bases). The V gene lost 6 bases and the J gene lost 3 bases, with 12 bases spanning the gap. From germline, CDR1 is MNHNS and CDR2 SASEGT. The CDR3 has 13 amino acids. The CDR3 sequence: CASRPRGFYEQYF. The DNA of the CDR3 is TGTGCCAGCAGGCCCCGGGGTTTCTACGAGCAGTACTTC.

This clonotype has ten or more counts. The J gene is TRBJ2-1, the V gene TRBV7-9, with 9 bases aligning to TRBD1. Germline V gene data show CDR1 as SEHNR and CDR2 as FQNEAQ (reference sequence). The J segment lost 9 bases and the V segment lost 0 bases, leaving 9 bases of the junction unmatched. The CDR3 is 16 residues long. CDR3 residues: CASSLADRGLRSEQFF. In nucleotides, the CDR3 is TGTGCCAGCAGCTTAGCAGACAGGGGGTTGAGAAGTGAGCAGTTCTTC.